The 7 T cell receptor beta chains below come from one sample, sequenced in a study of cytomegalovirus exposure and HLA in healthy donors. The PCR used 60 Vbeta and 13 Jbeta primers. Some clones are missing from TCRdb's copy, which holds only in-frame ones; the method was immunoSEQ multiplex PCR. The sample lists under 130,000 clones, 15% occurring once. Sequenced sample: PBMCs. Receptors were obtained from a female donor in good health and CMV-seronegative.

The chain employs TRBV28 and TRBJ1-2, with D uncertain. Trimming cost V 5 bases and J 4 bases, with 14 bases left between them. Germline V gene data show CDR1 as MDHEN and CDR2 as SYDVKM. The CDR3 covers 14 residues. CDR3 nucleotide sequence: TGTGCCAGCAGTCTCCCTGGGCAAATCTATGGCTACACCTTC. Its translation: CASSLPGQIYGYTF.

This clone was seen a handful of times. This chain joins TRBV5-1 and TRBJ2-5; 12 bases are shared with TRBD2. V lost 3 bases and J lost 1; bases outside the gene matches: 10. CDR1 and CDR2 from the germline V gene are SGHRS and YFSETQ. CDR3 size: 18 residues. The CDR3 protein is CASSWAIRTSGIQETQYF. For the CDR3, the DNA is TGCGCCAGCAGCTGGGCAATACGGACTAGCGGGATCCAAGAGACCCAGTACTTC.

This clone was observed a few times. The J gene is TRBJ1-2, the V gene TRBV5-6, with D possibly TRBD1 on 5 matching bases. The CDR3 is made up of 13 amino acids. In germline, CDR1 is SGHDT, CDR2 YYEEEE. Between the trimmed V and J ends, which lost 4 bases and 4 bases, there was a span of 11 bases. The CDR3 sequence: CASSPQGRYGYTF. DNA of the CDR3: TGTGCCAGCAGCCCCCAGGGTCGCTATGGCTACACCTTC.

The table lists this clone with a few counts. The V and J genes are TRBV7-6 and TRBJ2-7; 15 bases line up with TRBD2. Germline CDR1 and CDR2: SGHVS and FNYEAQ. This CDR3 is built from 15 residues. Trimming at V came to 5 bases and at J to 3 bases, leaving 2 bases not matched to a gene. The DNA of the CDR3 is TGTGCCAGCAGCCTGGGACTAGCGGGGGGCTACGAGCAGTACTTC. Translating it yields CASSLGLAGGYEQYF. Full variable domain (remainder filled in from reference TRBV7-6 and TRBJ2-7): GAGVSQSPRYKVTKRGQDVALRCDPISGHVSLYWYRQALGQGPEFLTYFNYEAQQDKSGLPNDRFSAERPEGSISTLTIQRTEQRDSAMYRCASSLGLAGGYEQYFGPGTRLTVT.

This clone appeared a few times. The J gene is TRBJ2-7, the V gene TRBV27; perhaps TRBD1 as D (5 bases). Looked up from germline, CDR1 is MNHEY and CDR2 is SMNVEV (reference sequence). V was cut by 5 bases and J by 13 bases, with 24 bases left in between. CDR3 length equals 14 residues. The CDR3 reads CASSPPFGRDIVYF. CDR3 nucleotide sequence: TGTGCCAGCAGTCCCCCTTTTGGCAGGGATATCGTATACTTC.

This clone was seen more than once but under ten times. V is TRBV5-1 and J is TRBJ1-2, with D unclear. This CDR3 has 17 amino acids. The germline V and J ends were trimmed by 7 bases and 3 bases, with 25 bases remaining between them. The germline CDR1 and CDR2 sequences are SGHRS and YFSETQ. The CDR3 sequence: CASRLVHQTVYDYGYTF. The CDR3 region has the DNA TGCGCCAGCCGACTCGTTCACCAGACGGTATATGACTATGGCTACACCTTC.

The rearrangement uses TRBV7-9 and TRBJ2-7; tentatively, D is TRBD2 (6 bases). Germline V gene lookup returns CDR1 SEHNR and CDR2 FQNEAQ (reference sequence). The CDR3 contains 13 residues. Between the trimmed V and J ends, which lost 4 bases and 7 bases, there was a span of 14 bases. DNA of the CDR3: TGTGCCAGCAGCTACCGCACCGGGAGTGAGCAGTACTTC. This encodes CASSYRTGSEQYF.